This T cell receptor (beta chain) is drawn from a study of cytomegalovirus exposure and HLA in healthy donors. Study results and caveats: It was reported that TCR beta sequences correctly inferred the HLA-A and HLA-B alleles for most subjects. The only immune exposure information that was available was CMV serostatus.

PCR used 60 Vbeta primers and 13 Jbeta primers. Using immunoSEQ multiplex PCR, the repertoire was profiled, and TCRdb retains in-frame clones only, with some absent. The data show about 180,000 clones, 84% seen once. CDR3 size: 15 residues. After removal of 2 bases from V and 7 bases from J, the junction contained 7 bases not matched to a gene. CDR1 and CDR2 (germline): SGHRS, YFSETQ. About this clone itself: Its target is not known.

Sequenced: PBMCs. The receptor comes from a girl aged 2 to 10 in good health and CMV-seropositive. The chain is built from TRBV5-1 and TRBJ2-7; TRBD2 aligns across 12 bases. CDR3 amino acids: CASSLMTSGSREQYF. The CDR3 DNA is TGCGCCAGCAGCTTAATGACTAGCGGGAGTCGTGAGCAGTACTTC.